This T cell receptor beta chain emerged from a study of blood T cell repertoires in COVID-19. In the study overall: The United States, Italy and Spain were the sources of the acute and convalescent COVID-19 samples. T cells, B-cell-depleted T cells, or PBMCs supplied cDNA or gDNA.

Trimming cost V 7 bases and J 11 bases, with 18 bases left between them. The CDR3 consists of 14 residues. From germline, CDR1 is MNHEY and CDR2 SMNVEV (reference sequence). Per the original data handling: Estimation of nucleated cell counts relied on the amplification of reference gene primers. Repertoires were generated with immunoSEQ multiplex PCR, while TCRdb's copy carries only in-frame clones and drops some. Clonal size and the V and J genes are those of that table, whereas D and trimming came from the DNA. Found here are 50,000 to 60,000 clones, roughly nine tenths of them singletons; the top ten hold roughly 1.6%.

Sequenced: peripheral blood. The source of this sequence is a man in his 60s with acute or convalescent COVID-19. This chain joins TRBV27 and TRBJ1-6; no reliable D call. The CDR3 loop is CASKGNLRTTPLHF. CDR3 nucleotides: TGTGCCAGCAAAGGGAATCTTCGGACTACACCCCTCCACTTT.